This T cell receptor (beta chain) comes out of a study of blood T cells in healthy people across ages. A sample-barcoded 5' primer and a J-beta primer mix were used in a second PCR of about 6 to 12 cycles. Any given sample supplied a minimum of 2.5 million CDR3-containing paired-end reads. TCRdb fed the 5' RACE reads into MiXCR, producing one record per CDR3 protein. Of under 1,000,000 distinct CDR3 sequences in the sample, under 40% were seen once. The CDR3 is 16 residues long. Germline V gene sequence: CDR1 MGHRA, CDR2 YSYEKL. V lost 3 bases, J lost 11 bases, and 25 bases lay in between. The authors isolated at least 7 million PBMCs per sample. A few counts support this clonotype.

Source material: blood. The genes are TRBV4-1 and TRBJ2-5; D is possibly TRBD1 or TRBD2 (5 bases each). This TCR was recovered from a young man in good health. CDR3 protein: CASSHNTGTLGNEQYF. The CDR3 nucleotides read TGCGCCAGCAGCCATAATACCGGGACCTTAGGAAATGAGCAGTACTTC.